The entry that follows covers one T cell receptor beta chain sequence. The antigen is unknown. This entry comes from a study of cytomegalovirus exposure and HLA in healthy donors. Study-level points and caveats: Association of a missense DCLRE1C variant with TCR beta V- and J-gene trimming was reported in a later analysis. The classifier, whose performance was assessed in both the original and validation cohorts, reportedly diagnosed cytomegalovirus status with high specificity and sensitivity. The later analysis indicated that the majority of CMV-associated TCR beta chains appeared HLA-restricted. Other equally common chains were less clonally expanded than HLA-associated TCR beta chains, a later analysis showed.

Trimming at V came to 0 bases and at J to 0 bases, leaving 4 bases not matched to a gene. The germline V gene encodes CDR1 SGHRS and CDR2 YFSETQ. The CDR3 has 17 residues. It was with 60 Vbeta and 13 Jbeta primers that the PCR ran. Profiled with immunoSEQ multiplex PCR; TCRdb holds only in-frame clones, not every one. The sample yields 150,000 to 200,000 clones, approximately 88% seen once. This receptor was taken from a woman between 18 and 30 years old in good health and CMV-seronegative. Material: PBMCs. The chain employs TRBV5-1 and TRBJ2-2, with 8 bases matching TRBD2. The CDR3 DNA sequence: TGCGCCAGCAGCTTGGCCCCGGGACTAGCGAACACCGGGGAGCTGTTTTTT. It specifies CASSLAPGLANTGELFF.